The 19 T cell receptor beta chains listed next were all sequenced from one sample in a study of blood T cells in healthy people across ages. Combining a sample-barcoded 5' primer with a J-beta primer mix, a second PCR ran for about 7 to 11 cycles. TCRdb independently ran MiXCR on the 5' RACE reads; one entry per CDR3 protein. The sample shows over 1.5 million distinct CDR3 sequences, approximately 50% of them seen only once. The source material was blood. The origin of the receptors is a woman in her forties in good health.

This clonotype has only a few counts. The gene calls are TRBV4-3 and TRBJ1-1; 10 bases are a match to TRBD1. Germline lookup yields CDR1 LGHNA and CDR2 YSLEER. V trimming: 0 bases; J trimming: 1 base; junction bases outside the gene matches: 11. This CDR3 is 19 amino acids long. Written as DNA, the CDR3 is TGCGCCAGCAGCCAAGAAGTCGACAGGGGGCTTTCGGCGAACACTGAAGCTTTCTTT. Its translation is CASSQEVDRGLSANTEAFF.

A few counts support this clonotype. V gene TRBV6-5 combines with J gene TRBJ1-2; D is perhaps TRBD1 (6 bases). V was pared by 4 bases and J by 4 bases, with 13 bases between. The CDR3 length is 14 residues. Germline V CDR1 and CDR2: MNHEY, SVGAGI. The CDR3 is CASSSERQAYGYTF. CDR3 sequence (DNA): TGTGCCAGCAGTTCCGAAAGACAGGCCTATGGCTACACCTTC.

As to this clonotype: At one boundary the junction diverges from the germline segment, which might be a read error. The CDR3 DNA reads as TGCGCCAGCAGGGGGGGAGGCAATGAGCGGTTCTTC. Its protein product is CASRGGGNERFF. The chain joins TRBV5-1 to TRBJ2-1, with D possibly TRBD2 on 6 matching bases. Germline loops: CDR1 SGHRS, CDR2 YFSETQ. The CDR3 spans 12 residues.

This clonotype showed up just once. J is TRBJ2-1 and V is TRBV19; TRBD2 is a possible D gene (5 bases). The germline gives CDR1 LNHDA, CDR2 SQIVND (reference sequence). The V and J ends lost 6 bases and 6 bases respectively, with 15 bases between them. CDR3 length: 14 amino acids. CDR3 bases: TGTGCCAGTAGCGGAGGATCGCCCCCCAATGAGCAGTTCTTC. Its protein is CASSGGSPPNEQFF.

This CDR3 is CSAILPGQGTDTQYF. DNA of the CDR3: TGCAGTGCTATCCTCCCGGGACAGGGAACAGATACGCAGTATTTT. The V call is TRBV20-1, the J call TRBJ2-3, with TRBD1 matching 9 bases. Germline CDR1 DFQATT, CDR2 SNEGSKA (reference sequence). With 4 bases clipped from V and 3 bases from J, the junction kept 8 bases outside the gene matches. The length of the CDR3 is 15 residues.

J is TRBJ2-3 and V is TRBV20-1; 10 bases map to TRBD2. This CDR3 has 17 residues. The ends lost 3 bases at V and 5 bases at J; junction bases unmatched: 14. Germline V lookup: CDR1 DFQATT, CDR2 SNEGSKA (reference sequence). CDR3 sequence: CSASRKAGGPPGDTQYF. The CDR3 DNA reads as TGCAGTGCTAGTCGGAAAGCGGGGGGGCCTCCCGGAGATACGCAGTATTTT.

This rearrangement joins TRBV20-1 to TRBJ2-3, with 8 nucleotides matching TRBD1. J was trimmed by 4 bases and V by 5 bases; bases with no gene match: 5. Germline V gene sequence: CDR1 DFQATT, CDR2 SNEGSKA (reference sequence). The length of the CDR3 is 13 residues. CDR3 nucleotides: TGCAGTGCTTGTCAGGGGGCTGCAGATACGCAGTATTTT. It specifies CSACQGAADTQYF.

This chain links TRBV6-5 with TRBJ2-5; maybe TRBD2 (7 bases). This CDR3 has 13 residues. The V gene lost 9 bases and the J gene lost 5 bases, with 16 bases spanning the gap. Germline lookup yields CDR1 MNHEY and CDR2 SVGAGI. CDR3 region: CASAWGGRETQYF. CDR3 nucleotides: TGTGCCAGTGCTTGGGGGGGCAGGGAGACCCAGTACTTC.

This clonotype was seen a handful of times. The chain carries TRBV5-6 and TRBJ1-6; 7 positions match TRBD1. The CDR3 is made up of 14 amino acids. Unmatched junction bases numbered 4, after V lost 5 bases and J lost 5 bases. The germline gives CDR1 SGHDT, CDR2 YYEEEE. In DNA, the CDR3 is TGTGCCAGCAGACCTACAGGGGATAATTCACCCCTCCACTTT. Its translation is CASRPTGDNSPLHF.

The rearrangement uses TRBV9 and TRBJ2-1; D not certain. CDR3 size: 14 residues. V shed 2 bases and J shed 4 bases, with 10 bases lying between them. Germline values: CDR1 SGDLS, CDR2 YYNGEE. CDR3 protein: CASSVEPSYNEQFF. The CDR3 DNA reads TGTGCCAGCAGCGTTGAACCCAGTTACAATGAGCAGTTCTTC.

This rearrangement joins TRBV3-1 to TRBJ2-3, with 8 nucleotides matching TRBD1. CDR3 length: 15 amino acids. Germline trimming cut 4 bases from V and 10 bases from J; bases unmatched to any gene: 13. Germline loops: CDR1 LGHDT, CDR2 YNNKEL (reference sequence). CDR3 in DNA: TGTGCCAGCAGCCTGGACAGGGATGGAGGGCTTGCGCAGTATTTT. Translating it yields CASSLDRDGGLAQYF.

This clonotype was seen only a few times. The chain uses TRBV29-1 and TRBJ2-1, with D unresolved. CDR1 SQVTM and CDR2 ANQGSEA come from the germline V gene. The CDR3 totals 14 residues. The germline V and J ends were trimmed by 4 bases and 0 bases, with 10 bases remaining between them. DNA of the CDR3: TGCAGCGTTGTGGAGTTTTTCTCCTACAATGAGCAGTTCTTC. This codes for CSVVEFFSYNEQFF.

V gene TRBV6-5 combines with J gene TRBJ1-1; 10 bases fit TRBD1. Germline CDR1 MNHEY, CDR2 SVGAGI. Trimming removed 2 bases from V and 6 bases from J; junction bases left unmatched: 3. This CDR3 is built from 14 residues. The CDR3 spells CASSYQTGGPEAFF. Written as DNA, the CDR3 is TGTGCCAGCAGTTACCAGACAGGGGGCCCTGAAGCTTTCTTT.

The V call is TRBV7-2, the J call TRBJ1-2, with D tentatively TRBD1 (5 bases). The CDR3 runs 14 residues. Germline CDR1 reads SGHTA; CDR2 reads FQGNSA. V dropped 5 bases and J dropped 4 bases, with 14 bases sitting between them. CDR3 DNA: TGTGCCAGCAGCCACCGGGACGGAACCTATGGCTACACCTTC. Translating gives CASSHRDGTYGYTF.

The chain combines TRBV4-2 with TRBJ2-6, with 7 bases matching TRBD2. V lost 1 base, J lost 1 base, and 4 bases stayed unmatched. Germline V CDR1 and CDR2: LGHNA, YNFKEQ. This CDR3 contains 17 residues. The CDR3 loop reads CASSQVGGGSGANVLTF. In nucleotides, the CDR3 is TGTGCCAGCAGCCAAGTCGGCGGGGGATCTGGGGCCAACGTCCTGACTTTC.

This clonotype was counted a few times. The rearrangement links TRBV20-1 to TRBJ2-1, with D possibly being TRBD1 (6 bases). Trimming took off 6 bases at V and 4 bases at J, with 16 bases between the two ends. The CDR3 totals 14 residues. CDR1 is DFQATT, CDR2 SNEGSKA, per germline (reference sequence). In nucleotides, the CDR3 is TGCAGTGCAATGGACCGGGACACATACAATGAGCAGTTCTTC. Protein sequence: CSAMDRDTYNEQFF.

This clonotype was seen only once. This may come from a read error, since a much larger clone is one base off. The rearrangement joins TRBV7-9 to TRBJ2-5, with D unresolved. CDR3 length equals 12 residues. CDR1 and CDR2 (germline): SEHNR, FQNEAQ (reference sequence). The V and J ends lost 7 bases and 1 base respectively, with 7 bases between them. The CDR3 protein is CASIFVQETQYF. The CDR3 bases are TGTGCCAGCATCTTCGTCCAAGAGACCCAGTACTTC.

The sample holds a few counts of this clonotype. CDR3 DNA: TGCAGTGCTGCAACGACGGGGGCGCAATCCTACAATGAGCAGTTCTTC. It codes for CSAATTGAQSYNEQFF. The chain employs TRBV20-1 and TRBJ2-1; TRBD1 or TRBD2 may be the D gene (6 bases each). The V gene lost 5 bases and the J gene lost 1 base, with 18 bases spanning the gap. The CDR3 has 16 residues. Germline V gene sequence: CDR1 DFQATT, CDR2 SNEGSKA (reference sequence).

Only a few counts were recorded for this clonotype. The chain uses TRBV28 and TRBJ2-1, with TRBD2 as a possible D gene (5 bases). The V and J ends lost 5 bases and 3 bases respectively, with 8 bases between them. Germline V CDR1 and CDR2: MDHEN, SYDVKM. This CDR3 contains 13 residues. The CDR3 sequence: CASSIGVYNEQFF. The DNA for the CDR3 is TGTGCCAGCAGTATCGGGGTCTACAATGAGCAGTTCTTC.